This T cell receptor beta chain was retrieved from a study of blood T cells in healthy people across ages. CDR3 length equals 13 residues. Germline V gene lookup returns CDR1 SGHKS and CDR2 YYEKEE (reference sequence). As for this clonotype: What it binds is not known.

Study conclusions and caveats: No one knew whether donors had CMV, which possibly confounded expanded clonotype changes.

Primed by a sample-barcoded 5' primer and a J-beta primer mix, a second PCR proceeded for 7 to 11 cycles. Each cDNA molecule received a tag from a template-switch adaptor that had 12 random nucleotides. One entry per CDR3 protein results from TCRdb running MiXCR on the 5' RACE reads. The sample has roughly 2 million distinct CDR3 sequences; 49% are singletons. This receptor was identified in a woman aged 40 to 55 in good health. This chain links TRBV5-5 with TRBJ2-1, with D unclear. The DNA end is more similar to TRBJ2-7, so the J call may be wrong. Sequenced input: blood. The CDR3 sequence is CASSLVRPNEQYF. The CDR3 DNA follows: TGTGCCAGCAGCTTGGTTAGGCCCAATGAGCAGTACTTC.